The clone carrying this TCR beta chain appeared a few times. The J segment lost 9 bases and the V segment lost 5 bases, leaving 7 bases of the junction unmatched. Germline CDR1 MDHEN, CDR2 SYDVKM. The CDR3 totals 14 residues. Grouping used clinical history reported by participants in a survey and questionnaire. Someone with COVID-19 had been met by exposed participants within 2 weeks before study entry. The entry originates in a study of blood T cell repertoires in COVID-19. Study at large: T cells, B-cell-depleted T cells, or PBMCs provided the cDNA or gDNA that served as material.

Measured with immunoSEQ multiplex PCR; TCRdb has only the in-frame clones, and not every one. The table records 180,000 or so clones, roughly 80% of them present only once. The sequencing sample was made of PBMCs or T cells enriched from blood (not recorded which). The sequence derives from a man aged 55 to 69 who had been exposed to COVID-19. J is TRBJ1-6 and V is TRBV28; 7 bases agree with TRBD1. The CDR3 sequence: CASSHDRETSPLHF. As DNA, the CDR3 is TGTGCCAGCAGTCACGACAGGGAGACTTCACCCCTCCACTTT.